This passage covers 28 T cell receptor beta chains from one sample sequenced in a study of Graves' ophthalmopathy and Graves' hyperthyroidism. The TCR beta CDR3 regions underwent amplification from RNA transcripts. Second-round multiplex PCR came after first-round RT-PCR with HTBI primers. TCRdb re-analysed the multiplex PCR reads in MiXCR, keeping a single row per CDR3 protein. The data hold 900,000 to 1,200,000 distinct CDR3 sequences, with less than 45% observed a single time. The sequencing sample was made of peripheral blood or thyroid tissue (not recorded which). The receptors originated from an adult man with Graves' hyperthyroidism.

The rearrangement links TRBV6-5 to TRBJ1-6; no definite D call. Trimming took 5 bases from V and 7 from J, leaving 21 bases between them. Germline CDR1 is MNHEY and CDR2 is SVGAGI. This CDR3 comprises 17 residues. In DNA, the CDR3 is TGTGCCAGCAGTCCGTCTCTCCGAACAGTCCCCAATTCACCCCTCCACTTT. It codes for CASSPSLRTVPNSPLHF.

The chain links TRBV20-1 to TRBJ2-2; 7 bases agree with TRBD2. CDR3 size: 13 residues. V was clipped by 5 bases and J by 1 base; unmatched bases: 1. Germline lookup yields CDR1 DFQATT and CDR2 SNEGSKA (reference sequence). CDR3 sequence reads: CSAASGNTGELFF. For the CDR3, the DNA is TGCAGTGCTGCTAGCGGGAACACCGGGGAGCTGTTTTTT.

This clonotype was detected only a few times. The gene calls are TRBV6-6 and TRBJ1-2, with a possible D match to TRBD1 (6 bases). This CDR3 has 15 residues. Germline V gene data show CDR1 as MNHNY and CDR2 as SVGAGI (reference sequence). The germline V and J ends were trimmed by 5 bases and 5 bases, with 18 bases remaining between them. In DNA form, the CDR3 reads TGTGCCAGCAGTGCGGATACAGGGATTTGGTATGGCTACACCTTC. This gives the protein CASSADTGIWYGYTF.

CDR3 region: CASSQNPPLAVMVVEQYF. CDR3 bases: TGTGCCAGCAGTCAAAACCCCCCGCTAGCGGTCATGGTAGTTGAGCAGTACTTC. The J gene is TRBJ2-7, the V gene TRBV3-1; TRBD2 aligns across 7 bases. Germline V CDR1 and CDR2: LGHDT, YNNKEL (reference sequence). The CDR3 has 18 amino acids. Trimming removed 6 bases from V and 7 bases from J; junction bases left unmatched: 24.

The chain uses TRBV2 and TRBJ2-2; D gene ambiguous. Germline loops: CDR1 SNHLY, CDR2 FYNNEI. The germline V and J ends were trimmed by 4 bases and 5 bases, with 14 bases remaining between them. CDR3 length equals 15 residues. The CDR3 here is CASSGPWIRTGELFF. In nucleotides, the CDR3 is TGTGCCAGCAGTGGCCCGTGGATACGGACCGGGGAGCTGTTTTTT.

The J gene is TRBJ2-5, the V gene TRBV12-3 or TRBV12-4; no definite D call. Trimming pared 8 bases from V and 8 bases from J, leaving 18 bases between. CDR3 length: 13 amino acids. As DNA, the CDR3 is TGTGCCAGCGGCCAAAGTGGACGGACCACCCAGTACTTC. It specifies CASGQSGRTTQYF.

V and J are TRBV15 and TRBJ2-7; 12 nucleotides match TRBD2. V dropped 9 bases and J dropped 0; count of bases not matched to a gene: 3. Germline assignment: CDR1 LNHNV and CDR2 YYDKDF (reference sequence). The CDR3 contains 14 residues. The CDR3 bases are TGTGCCACAGGGACTAGCGGGTTCTCCTACGAGCAGTACTTC. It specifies CATGTSGFSYEQYF.

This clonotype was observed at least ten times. CDR3 sequence (DNA): TGTGCCAGCAGTGTCGGACAGGGGGCTGATGGCTACACCTTC. Its translation is CASSVGQGADGYTF. The chain uses TRBV6-5 and TRBJ1-2; 11 positions agree with TRBD1. The CDR3 is 14 residues long. V gave up 5 bases and J gave up 6 bases; unmatched junction bases: 5. Germline V gene lookup returns CDR1 MNHEY and CDR2 SVGAGI.

The CDR3 is CASSLSFPSSYEQYF. The CDR3, as DNA: TGTGCCAGCAGTTTGTCTTTCCCGAGCTCCTACGAGCAGTACTTC. V and J are TRBV25-1 and TRBJ2-7; no firm D call. The V gene's germline CDR1 is MGHDK and CDR2 SYGVNS. The CDR3 contains 15 residues. Trimming left V 5 bases short and J 0 bases short, with 14 bases between.

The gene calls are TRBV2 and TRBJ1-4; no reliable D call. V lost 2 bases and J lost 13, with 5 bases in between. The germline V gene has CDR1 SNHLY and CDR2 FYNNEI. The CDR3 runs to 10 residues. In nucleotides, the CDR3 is TGTGCCAGCAGTGAACGGGGACTGTTTTTT. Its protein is CASSERGLFF.

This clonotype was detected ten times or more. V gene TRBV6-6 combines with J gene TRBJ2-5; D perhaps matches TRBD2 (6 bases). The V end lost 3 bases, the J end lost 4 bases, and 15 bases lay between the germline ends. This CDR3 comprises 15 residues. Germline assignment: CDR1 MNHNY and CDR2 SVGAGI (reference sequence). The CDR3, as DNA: TGTGCCAGCAGTTATGGAGGGATTGCTGGAGAGACCCAGTACTTC. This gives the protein CASSYGGIAGETQYF.

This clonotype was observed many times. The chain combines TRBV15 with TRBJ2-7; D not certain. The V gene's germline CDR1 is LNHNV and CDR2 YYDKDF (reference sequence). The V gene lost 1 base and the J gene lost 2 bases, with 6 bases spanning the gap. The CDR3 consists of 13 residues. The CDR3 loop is CATSRGPTYEQYF. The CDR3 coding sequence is TGTGCCACCAGCAGAGGACCGACCTACGAGCAGTACTTC.

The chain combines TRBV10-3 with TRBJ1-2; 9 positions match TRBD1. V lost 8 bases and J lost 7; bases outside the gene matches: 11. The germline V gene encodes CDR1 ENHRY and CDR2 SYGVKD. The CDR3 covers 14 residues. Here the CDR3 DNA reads TGTGCCATCGGAACAGGGGGCTTGAACACTGGCTACACCTTC. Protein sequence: CAIGTGGLNTGYTF.

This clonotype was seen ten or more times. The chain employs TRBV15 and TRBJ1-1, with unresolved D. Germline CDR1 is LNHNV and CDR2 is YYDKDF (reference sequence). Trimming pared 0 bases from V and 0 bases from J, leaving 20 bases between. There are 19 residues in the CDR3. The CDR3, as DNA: TGTGCCACCAGCAGAGACACTGTTCTGGGGAGTTACATGAACACTGAAGCTTTCTTT. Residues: CATSRDTVLGSYMNTEAFF.

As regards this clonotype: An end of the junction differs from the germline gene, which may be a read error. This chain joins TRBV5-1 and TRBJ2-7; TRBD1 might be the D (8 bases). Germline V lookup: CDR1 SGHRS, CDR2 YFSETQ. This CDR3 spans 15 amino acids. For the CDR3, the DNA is TGTGCCAGCAGTCTCGCGGGGGACAGGAACTACGAGCAGTACTTC. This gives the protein CASSLAGDRNYEQYF.

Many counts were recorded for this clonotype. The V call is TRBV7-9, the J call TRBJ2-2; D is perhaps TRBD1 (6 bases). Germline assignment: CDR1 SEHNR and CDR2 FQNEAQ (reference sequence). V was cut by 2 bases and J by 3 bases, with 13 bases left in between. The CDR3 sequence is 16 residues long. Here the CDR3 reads CASSLNRVKDTGELFF. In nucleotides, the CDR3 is TGTGCCAGCAGCTTAAACAGGGTAAAGGACACCGGGGAGCTGTTTTTT.

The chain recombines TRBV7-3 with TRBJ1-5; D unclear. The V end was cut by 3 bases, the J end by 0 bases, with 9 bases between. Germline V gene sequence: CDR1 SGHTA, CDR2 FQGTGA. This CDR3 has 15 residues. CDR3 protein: CASSLYGFSNQPQHF. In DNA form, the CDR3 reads TGTGCCAGCAGCTTGTACGGGTTTAGCAATCAGCCCCAGCATTTT.

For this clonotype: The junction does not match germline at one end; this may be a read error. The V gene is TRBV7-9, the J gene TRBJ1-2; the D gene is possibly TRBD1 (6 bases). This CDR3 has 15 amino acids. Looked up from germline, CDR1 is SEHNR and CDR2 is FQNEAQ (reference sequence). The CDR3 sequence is CASSSMTGTTDGYTF. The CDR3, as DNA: TGCGCCAGCAGCTCGATGACCGGGACAACGGATGGCTACACCTTC.

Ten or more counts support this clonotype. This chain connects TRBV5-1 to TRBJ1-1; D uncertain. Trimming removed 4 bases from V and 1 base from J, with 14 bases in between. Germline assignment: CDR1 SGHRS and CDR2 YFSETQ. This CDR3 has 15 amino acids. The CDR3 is CASSRPKEKNTEAFF. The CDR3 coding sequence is TGCGCCAGCAGCCGTCCGAAAGAGAAGAACACTGAAGCTTTCTTT. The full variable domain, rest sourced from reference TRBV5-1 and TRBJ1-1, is KAGVTQTPRYLIKTRGQQVTLSCSPISGHRSVSWYQQTPGQGLQFLFEYFSETQRNKGNFPGRFSGRQFSNSRSEMNVSTLELGDSALYLCASSRPKEKNTEAFFGQGTRLTVV.

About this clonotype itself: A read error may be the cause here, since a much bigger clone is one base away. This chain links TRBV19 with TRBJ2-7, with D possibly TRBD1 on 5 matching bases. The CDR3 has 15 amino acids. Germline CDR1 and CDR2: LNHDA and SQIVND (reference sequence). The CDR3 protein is CASGILPGMSYEQYF. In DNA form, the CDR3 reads TGTGCCAGTGGTATTCTACCAGGGATGTCCTACGAGCAGTACTTC.

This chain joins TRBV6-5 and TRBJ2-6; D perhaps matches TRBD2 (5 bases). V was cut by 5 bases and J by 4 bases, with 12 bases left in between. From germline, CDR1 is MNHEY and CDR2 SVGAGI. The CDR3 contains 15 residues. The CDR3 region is CASSPREHGANVLTF. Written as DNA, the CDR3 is TGTGCCAGCAGTCCGAGGGAACACGGGGCCAACGTCCTGACTTTC.

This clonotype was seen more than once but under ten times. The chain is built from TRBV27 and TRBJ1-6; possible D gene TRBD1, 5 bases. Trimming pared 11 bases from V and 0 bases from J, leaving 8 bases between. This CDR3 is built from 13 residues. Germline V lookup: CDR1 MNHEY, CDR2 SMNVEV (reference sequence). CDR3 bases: TGTGCCGGGGGATTCTCCTATAATTCACCCCTCCACTTT. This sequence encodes CAGGFSYNSPLHF.

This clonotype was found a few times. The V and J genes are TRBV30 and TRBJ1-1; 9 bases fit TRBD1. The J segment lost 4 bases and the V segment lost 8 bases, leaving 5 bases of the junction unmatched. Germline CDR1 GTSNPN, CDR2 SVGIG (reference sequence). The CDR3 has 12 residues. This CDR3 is CAHDRGGTEAFF. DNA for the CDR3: TGTGCCCACGACAGGGGGGGCACTGAAGCTTTCTTT.

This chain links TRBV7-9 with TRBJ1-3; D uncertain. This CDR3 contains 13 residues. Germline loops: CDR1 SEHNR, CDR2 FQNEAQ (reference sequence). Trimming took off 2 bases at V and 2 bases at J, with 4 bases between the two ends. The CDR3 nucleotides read TGTGCCAGCAGCTTATTGACTGGAAACACCATATATTTT. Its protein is CASSLLTGNTIYF. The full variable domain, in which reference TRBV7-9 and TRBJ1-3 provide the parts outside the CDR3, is DTGVSQNPRHKITKRGQNVTFRCDPISEHNRLYWYRQTLGQGPEFLTYFQNEAQLEKSRLLSDRFSAERPKGSFSTLEIQRTEQGDSAMYLCASSLLTGNTIYFGEGSWLTVV.

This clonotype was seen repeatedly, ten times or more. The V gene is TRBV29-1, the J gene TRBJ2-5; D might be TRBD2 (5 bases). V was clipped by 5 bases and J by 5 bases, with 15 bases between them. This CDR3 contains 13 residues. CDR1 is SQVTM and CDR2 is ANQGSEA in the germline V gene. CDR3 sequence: CSVFPGPGETQYF. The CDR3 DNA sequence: TGCAGCGTTTTCCCCGGTCCGGGGGAGACCCAGTACTTC. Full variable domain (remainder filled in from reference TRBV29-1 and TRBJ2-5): SAVISQKPSRDICQRGTSLTIQCQVDSQVTMMFWYRQQPGQSLTLIATANQGSEATYESGFVIDKFPISRPNLTFSTLTVSNMSPEDSSIYLCSVFPGPGETQYFGPGTRLLVL.

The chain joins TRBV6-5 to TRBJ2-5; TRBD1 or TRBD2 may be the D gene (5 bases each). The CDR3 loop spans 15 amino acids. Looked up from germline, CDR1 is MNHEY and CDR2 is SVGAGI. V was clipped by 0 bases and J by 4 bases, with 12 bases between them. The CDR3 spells CASSYSRAGGETQYF. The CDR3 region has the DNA TGTGCCAGCAGTTACTCGAGGGCTGGGGGAGAGACCCAGTACTTC.

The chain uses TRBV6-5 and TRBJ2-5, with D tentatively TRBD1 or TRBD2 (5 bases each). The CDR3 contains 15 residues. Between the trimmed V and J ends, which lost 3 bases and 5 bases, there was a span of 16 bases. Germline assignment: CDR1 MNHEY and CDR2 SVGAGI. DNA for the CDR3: TGTGCCAGCAGTTATGGGGACCCGGTATTGGAGACCCAGTACTTC. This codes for CASSYGDPVLETQYF.

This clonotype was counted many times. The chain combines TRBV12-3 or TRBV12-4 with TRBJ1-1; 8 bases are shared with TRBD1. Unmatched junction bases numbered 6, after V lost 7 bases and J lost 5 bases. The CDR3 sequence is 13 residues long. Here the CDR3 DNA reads TGTGCCAGCAACCAGGGGGCTCGAACTGAAGCTTTCTTT. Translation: CASNQGARTEAFF.